These 32 T cell receptor beta chains came from one sample sequenced in a study of CD8 T cells in Susac syndrome. An input of about 0.45 to 1 ug of RNA was subjected to reverse transcription using random hexamers. TCRdb itself ran the immunoSEQ multiplex PCR reads through MiXCR, one entry per CDR3 protein. This table has fewer than 60,000 distinct CDR3 sequences, roughly 94% appearing once. What was sequenced was CD8+ T cells from PBMCs. Every receptor here comes from a human donor with Susac syndrome.

The rearrangement uses TRBV12-5 and TRBJ2-7; D may match TRBD1 or TRBD2 (5 bases each). The V and J ends lost 5 bases and 5 bases respectively, with 19 bases between them. CDR1 LGHNT and CDR2 FRNRAP come from the germline V gene. The CDR3 contains 15 residues. This CDR3 is CASGPGQATSDEQYF. CDR3 DNA: TGTGCTAGTGGTCCGGGGCAGGCGACGTCCGACGAGCAGTACTTC.

This clonotype has just one count. CDR3 region: CSADYGQETQYF. Here the CDR3 DNA reads TGCAGTGCTGACTACGGCCAAGAGACCCAGTACTTC. This rearrangement joins TRBV20-1 to TRBJ2-5; the D gene is possibly TRBD2 (5 bases). From germline, CDR1 is DFQATT and CDR2 SNEGSKA (reference sequence). CDR3 length equals 12 residues. Trimming took 5 bases from V and 1 from J, leaving 8 bases between them.

This chain uses TRBV20-1 with TRBJ2-3; D not certain. V lost 7 bases and J lost 0, with 11 bases in between. This CDR3 spans 13 amino acids. Germline V gene lookup returns CDR1 DFQATT and CDR2 SNEGSKA (reference sequence). This chain's CDR3 is CSGWAASTDTQYF. CDR3 coding DNA: TGCAGTGGGTGGGCGGCTAGCACAGATACGCAGTATTTT.

This chain uses TRBV12-3 or TRBV12-4 with TRBJ2-7; 10 nucleotides line up with TRBD2. V was pared by 4 bases and J by 3 bases, with 0 bases of the junction left unmatched. The CDR3 totals 13 residues. The CDR3: CASSSSGGYEQYF. CDR3 nucleotide sequence: TGTGCCAGCAGTTCTAGCGGGGGCTACGAGCAGTACTTC.

The V call is TRBV12-3 or TRBV12-4, the J call TRBJ2-1; no clear D. The CDR3 has 12 residues. Deletions cut 5 bases from V and 8 bases from J, with 10 bases between. The CDR3 protein is CASSQPGDEQFF. In DNA, the CDR3 is TGTGCCAGCAGTCAACCGGGCGATGAGCAGTTCTTC.

This clonotype is medium-sized in the sample. This chain uses TRBV7-2 with TRBJ2-3; 7 bases fit TRBD2. The CDR3 loop spans 18 amino acids. With V trimmed by 2 bases and J by 0 bases, 11 bases remained unmatched. Per germline, CDR1 SGHTA and CDR2 FQGNSA. The DNA of the CDR3 is TGTGCCAGCAGCTTACCCCTCTCGGGGCGGGGGAGCACAGATACGCAGTATTTT. This codes for CASSLPLSGRGSTDTQYF.

The genes are TRBV5-6 and TRBJ1-1; tentative D call: TRBD1 (5 bases). The CDR3 runs to 13 residues. CDR1 and CDR2 (germline): SGHDT, YYEEEE. Trimming shortened V by 2 bases and J by 4 bases, and 9 bases separated the two germline ends. The CDR3 spells CASSFWGGTEAFF. The CDR3 coding sequence is TGTGCCAGCAGCTTCTGGGGGGGCACTGAAGCTTTCTTT.

This clonotype was observed once. The chain couples TRBV12-5 to TRBJ1-2, with D possibly being TRBD1 (6 bases). This CDR3 contains 15 residues. V gave up 9 bases and J gave up 0 bases, with 17 bases separating them. Per germline, CDR1 LGHNT and CDR2 FRNRAP. The DNA of the CDR3 is TGTGCTAGCGGGACCGGACAGAGACCTAACTATGGCTACACCTTC. This sequence encodes CASGTGQRPNYGYTF.

V is TRBV29-1 and J is TRBJ1-2, with no clear D. V shed 3 bases and J shed 8 bases, with 10 bases lying between them. The CDR3 is 11 amino acids. From germline, CDR1 is SQVTM and CDR2 ANQGSEA. CDR3 loop: CSVDQSAGYTF. The CDR3, as DNA: TGCAGCGTTGACCAGTCGGCCGGCTACACCTTC. Supplemented by reference TRBV29-1 and TRBJ1-2, the full variable domain reads SAVISQKPSRDICQRGTSLTIQCQVDSQVTMMFWYRQQPGQSLTLIATANQGSEATYESGFVIDKFPISRPNLTFSTLTVSNMSPEDSSIYLCSVDQSAGYTFGSGTRLTVV.

The chain recombines TRBV11-2 with TRBJ2-7; D remains ambiguous. V gave up 1 base and J gave up 3 bases, with 4 bases separating them. Looked up from germline, CDR1 is SGHAT and CDR2 is FQNNGV. This CDR3 has 12 residues. This chain's CDR3 is CASSLGDYEQYF. The CDR3 coding sequence is TGTGCCAGCAGCTTAGGCGACTACGAGCAGTACTTC.

This clonotype was observed a few times. The gene calls are TRBV12-3 or TRBV12-4 and TRBJ2-1, with 7 bases lining up with TRBD2. Trimming took 8 bases from V and 4 from J; bases not matched to a gene: 5. CDR3 length: 13 residues. The CDR3 nucleotides are TGTGCCAGCTCCCTCGGGGGGTACAATGAGCAGTTCTTC. It specifies CASSLGGYNEQFF.

The chain couples TRBV5-1 to TRBJ1-1; 7 nucleotides match TRBD1. V trimming: 3 bases; J trimming: 5 bases; junction bases outside the gene matches: 7. Germline lookup yields CDR1 SGHRS and CDR2 YFSETQ. This CDR3 contains 14 residues. As DNA, the CDR3 is TGCGCCAGCAGCTCCACAGGGGTCGGAACTGAAGCTTTCTTT. Encoded protein: CASSSTGVGTEAFF.

The chain recombines TRBV29-1 with TRBJ2-7; 9 nucleotides align to TRBD2. The germline gives CDR1 SQVTM, CDR2 ANQGSEA. The CDR3 consists of 12 residues. Losses at the gene ends were 4 bases for V and 2 bases for J; bases not matched to a gene: 0. The CDR3 spells CSVGGGAYEQYF. In nucleotides, the CDR3 is TGCAGCGTTGGCGGGGGGGCCTACGAGCAGTACTTC.

The chain links TRBV29-1 to TRBJ1-2; 10 bases fit TRBD1. The CDR3 sequence is 17 residues long. Trimming removed 0 bases from V and 0 bases from J; junction bases left unmatched: 7. The germline gives CDR1 SQVTM, CDR2 ANQGSEA. CDR3 sequence: CSVEDRRTGGSNYGYTF. DNA of the CDR3: TGCAGCGTTGAAGATCGGAGGACAGGGGGTTCTAACTATGGCTACACCTTC.

The chain uses TRBV7-9 and TRBJ1-6; TRBD1 is a possible D gene (6 bases). Trimming left V 1 base short and J 10 bases short, with 11 bases between. Germline values: CDR1 SEHNR, CDR2 FQNEAQ (reference sequence). The CDR3 has 14 residues. CDR3 sequence (DNA): TGTGCCAGCAGCTTAGGGCAGGGGATCTCACCCCTCCACTTT. Protein: CASSLGQGISPLHF. Complete variable domain (other parts from reference TRBV7-9 and TRBJ1-6): DTGVSQNPRHKITKRGQNVTFRCDPISEHNRLYWYRQTLGQGPEFLTYFQNEAQLEKSRLLSDRFSAERPKGSFSTLEIQRTEQGDSAMYLCASSLGQGISPLHFGNGTRLTVT.

The chain uses TRBV9 and TRBJ2-3; 13 bases match TRBD2. From germline, CDR1 is SGDLS and CDR2 YYNGEE. The trim removed 1 base at V and 0 bases at J, leaving 11 bases unmatched. CDR3 length: 20 amino acids. CDR3 amino acids: CASSVTPRGLAGASTDTQYF. In DNA form, the CDR3 reads TGTGCCAGCAGCGTAACCCCCAGAGGACTAGCGGGGGCCAGCACAGATACGCAGTATTTT.

The V gene is TRBV12-3 or TRBV12-4, the J gene TRBJ2-2, with no clear D. This CDR3 region has 13 residues. V was cut by 5 bases and J by 6 bases, with 10 bases left in between. The CDR3 coding sequence is TGTGCCAGCAGTCCTGGACGACCCGGGGAGCTGTTTTTT. It is translated as CASSPGRPGELFF.

This rearrangement joins TRBV7-6 to TRBJ2-1, with D possibly TRBD1 on 5 matching bases. With 5 bases removed from V and 6 bases from J, the gap between germline ends came to 11 bases. CDR3 length equals 13 residues. Germline loops: CDR1 SGHVS, CDR2 FNYEAQ. The CDR3 reads CASSPGILNEQFF. The CDR3 region has the DNA TGTGCCAGCAGCCCAGGGATTCTCAATGAGCAGTTCTTC.

This chain connects TRBV6-5 to TRBJ2-5; D is unclear. In germline, CDR1 is MNHEY, CDR2 SVGAGI. The V end was cut by 1 base, the J end by 2 bases, with 11 bases between. The CDR3 totals 15 residues. In DNA, the CDR3 is TGTGCCAGCAGTTACTGGGCAGGTATGCAAGAGACCCAGTACTTC. Residues: CASSYWAGMQETQYF.

This chain connects TRBV4-1 to TRBJ1-5; TRBD1 is a possible D gene (6 bases). The germline V and J ends were trimmed by 0 bases and 6 bases, with 15 bases remaining between them. Looked up from germline, CDR1 is MGHRA and CDR2 is YSYEKL. This CDR3 is 16 amino acids long. CDR3 amino acids: CASSQDGGQILQPQHF. As DNA, the CDR3 is TGCGCCAGCAGCCAAGATGGAGGACAGATACTTCAGCCCCAGCATTTT.

The chain employs TRBV6-5 and TRBJ2-4; TRBD2 agrees at 7 bases. This CDR3 has 14 amino acids. The V gene end was trimmed by 8 bases and the J gene end by 7 bases; junction bases not matched to a gene: 11. Germline V gene lookup returns CDR1 MNHEY and CDR2 SVGAGI. DNA for the CDR3: TGTGCCAGCGTTTTCACCGCCGGGGGGAACATTCAGTACTTC. Translation gives CASVFTAGGNIQYF.

J is TRBJ2-7 and V is TRBV19; 9 bases are shared with TRBD2. Germline-derived CDR1 and CDR2 are LNHDA and SQIVND (reference sequence). V gave up 6 bases and J gave up 2 bases; unmatched junction bases: 8. CDR3 size: 15 residues. For the CDR3, the DNA is TGTGCCAGTAGCCCAGGGAGCGGGGGGACCTACGAGCAGTACTTC. Translated, it gives CASSPGSGGTYEQYF.

This chain uses TRBV14 with TRBJ2-5, with D unclear. Germline V CDR1 and CDR2: SGHDN, FVKESK. The CDR3 length is 15 residues. Trimming shortened V by 6 bases and J by 4 bases, and 18 bases separated the two germline ends. The CDR3 spells CASSSIRDVGETQYF. CDR3 sequence (DNA): TGTGCCAGCAGTTCTATAAGGGATGTCGGAGAGACCCAGTACTTC.

The chain combines TRBV3-1 with TRBJ1-4; possible D gene TRBD1, 5 bases. V lost 6 bases and J 6 bases, leaving 11 bases between the germline ends. The CDR3 runs 13 residues. The V gene's germline CDR1 is LGHDT and CDR2 YNNKEL (reference sequence). The CDR3 spells CASRYRTDEKLFF. Written as DNA, the CDR3 is TGTGCCAGCAGGTACAGGACGGATGAAAAACTGTTTTTT.

This clonotype appeared once. This chain joins TRBV3-1 and TRBJ2-3, with 13 bases matching TRBD2. Trimming at V came to 0 bases and at J to 3 bases, leaving 3 bases not matched to a gene. The CDR3 contains 17 residues. From germline, CDR1 is LGHDT and CDR2 YNNKEL (reference sequence). In DNA, the CDR3 is TGTGCCAGCAGCCAAGATCTACTAGCGGGGGGGACAGATACGCAGTATTTT. Protein: CASSQDLLAGGTDTQYF.

The rearrangement links TRBV15 to TRBJ2-5, with D unclear. This CDR3 contains 14 residues. Germline V CDR1 and CDR2: LNHNV, YYDKDF (reference sequence). The V and J ends lost 0 bases and 4 bases respectively, with 9 bases between them. The CDR3 loop reads CATSREGLSETQYF. The CDR3 DNA follows: TGTGCCACCAGCAGAGAAGGCTTGTCAGAGACCCAGTACTTC.

The chain recombines TRBV29-1 with TRBJ2-2, with a tentative D call TRBD2 (6 bases). Germline V gene sequence: CDR1 SQVTM, CDR2 ANQGSEA. The CDR3 runs to 13 residues. V was cut by 4 bases and J by 6 bases, with 12 bases left in between. The CDR3 sequence is CSVVGGLAGELFF. CDR3 nucleotide sequence: TGCAGCGTTGTCGGGGGTCTGGCCGGGGAGCTGTTTTTT.

The rearrangement links TRBV9 to TRBJ2-2; 7 nucleotides agree with TRBD2. J gave up 0 bases and V 2 bases, and 4 bases lay outside the gene matches. The CDR3 consists of 16 residues. CDR1 SGDLS and CDR2 YYNGEE come from the germline V gene. CDR3 sequence reads: CASSVRAGTNTGELFF. CDR3 nucleotide sequence: TGTGCCAGCAGCGTTCGAGCGGGGACGAACACCGGGGAGCTGTTTTTT.

V and J are TRBV14 and TRBJ1-2, with D tentatively TRBD1 (6 bases). Deletions cut 4 bases from V and 6 bases from J, with 15 bases between. Germline V lookup: CDR1 SGHDN, CDR2 FVKESK. There are 14 residues in the CDR3. The CDR3 DNA reads TGTGCCAGCAGCCTCGGGGGCCCTTCAGATGGCTACACCTTC. This translates into CASSLGGPSDGYTF.

The rearrangement links TRBV3-1 to TRBJ2-1; a possible D gene is TRBD2 (5 bases). The germline V gene encodes CDR1 LGHDT and CDR2 YNNKEL (reference sequence). The CDR3 extends over 14 amino acids. V lost 4 bases, J lost 4 bases, and 11 bases lay in between. In nucleotides, the CDR3 is TGTGCCAGCAGCCCCTGGACTCTATACAATGAGCAGTTCTTC. This encodes CASSPWTLYNEQFF.

The chain employs TRBV9 and TRBJ1-1; no definite D call. This CDR3 has 14 residues. The germline V gene has CDR1 SGDLS and CDR2 YYNGEE. V gave up 0 bases and J gave up 2 bases, with 8 bases separating them. For the CDR3, the DNA is TGTGCCAGCAGCGTAGGGGTAGAAAACACTGAAGCTTTCTTT. Amino acids: CASSVGVENTEAFF.

V usage is TRBV30 and J usage is TRBJ2-7, with D possibly being TRBD1 (6 bases). The CDR3 loop spans 14 amino acids. V lost 4 bases and J lost 7, with 20 bases in between. Germline V gives CDR1 GTSNPN, CDR2 SVGIG (reference sequence). The CDR3 region has the DNA TGTGCCTGGACCCCCCGCTGGGACAACAGGGAGCAGTACTTC. Translated: CAWTPRWDNREQYF. Variable domain in full (rest from reference TRBV30 and TRBJ2-7): SQTIHQWPATLVQPVGSPLSLECTVEGTSNPNLYWYRQAAGRGLQLLFYSVGIGQISSEVPQNLSASRPQDRQFILSSKKLLLSDSGFYLCAWTPRWDNREQYFGPGTRLTVT.